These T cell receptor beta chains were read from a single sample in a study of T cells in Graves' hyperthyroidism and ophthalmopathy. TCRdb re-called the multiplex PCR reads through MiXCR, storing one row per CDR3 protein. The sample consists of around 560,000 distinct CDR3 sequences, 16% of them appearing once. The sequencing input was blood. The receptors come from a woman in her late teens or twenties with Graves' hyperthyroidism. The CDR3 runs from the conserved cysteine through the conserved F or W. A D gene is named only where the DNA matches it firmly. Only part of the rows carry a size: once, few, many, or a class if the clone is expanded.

cdr3_nt: TGCAGTGCTAGAGATCCGCAGGGAGGGGCATATAATTCACCCCTCCACTTT
cdr3_aa: CSARDPQGGAYNSPLHF
d_call: -
v_call: TRBV20-1
j_call: TRBJ1-6
clone_size: -

cdr3_nt: TGTGCCAGTAGTAAGACCGGGTCCTCGTTGGGGTCACCCCTCCACTTT
cdr3_aa: CASSKTGSSLGSPLHF
d_call: -
v_call: TRBV19
j_call: TRBJ1-6
clone_size: -

cdr3_nt: TGTGCCAGCAGCTTAGCGGGGTTTCTGAGCACAGATACGCAGTATTTT
cdr3_aa: CASSLAGFLSTDTQYF
d_call: -
v_call: TRBV7-8
j_call: TRBJ2-3
clone_size: many

cdr3_nt: TGTGCCAGCAGTTCCCGACAGGCTGTGCGGCCCCAGCATTTT
cdr3_aa: CASSSRQAVRPQHF
d_call: -
v_call: TRBV6-1
j_call: TRBJ1-5
clone_size: -

cdr3_nt: TGCGCCAGCAGTCGCAGGGGGCGACAGCCCCAGCATTTT
cdr3_aa: CASSRRGRQPQHF
d_call: TRBD1
v_call: TRBV10-2
j_call: TRBJ1-5
clone_size: few

cdr3_nt: TGTGCCAGCAGCGGGGGGGCGGCGAGCACTGAAGCTTTCTTT
cdr3_aa: CASSGGAASTEAFF
d_call: -
v_call: TRBV7-9
j_call: TRBJ1-1
clone_size: few

cdr3_nt: TGCGCCAGCAGCCGGACCGGGGACAGGACCTACGAGCAGTACTTC
cdr3_aa: CASSRTGDRTYEQYF
d_call: TRBD1
v_call: TRBV4-1
j_call: TRBJ2-7
clone_size: -

cdr3_nt: TGTGCCAGCAGTTTTTCCATCCAGTCCTACGAGCAGTACTTC
cdr3_aa: CASSFSIQSYEQYF
d_call: -
v_call: TRBV27
j_call: TRBJ2-7
clone_size: -

cdr3_nt: TGCAGTGCCTCCGAGGAGCAGGGCGAGACCCAGTACTTC
cdr3_aa: CSASEEQGETQYF
d_call: -
v_call: TRBV20-1
j_call: TRBJ2-5
clone_size: many

cdr3_nt: TGTGCCAGCAGTGAAACCGCTTACAGTCGGTCGAAGTATATTGATGGCTACACCTTC
cdr3_aa: CASSETAYSRSKYIDGYTF
d_call: -
v_call: TRBV6-4
j_call: TRBJ1-2
clone_size: many

cdr3_nt: TGTGCCAGCAGCTTAGGGTGGCTCTCTGGAAACACCATATATTTT
cdr3_aa: CASSLGWLSGNTIYF
d_call: -
v_call: TRBV7-8
j_call: TRBJ1-3
clone_size: -

cdr3_nt: TGTGCCAGCAGCTTCCCAGGCACCCTATACACAGATACGCAGTATTTT
cdr3_aa: CASSFPGTLYTDTQYF
d_call: -
v_call: TRBV5-5
j_call: TRBJ2-3
clone_size: many

cdr3_nt: TGTGCCAGCAGAGGCGGGAGGATGTACGAGCAGTACTTC
cdr3_aa: CASRGGRMYEQYF
d_call: TRBD2
v_call: TRBV7-2
j_call: TRBJ2-7
clone_size: many

cdr3_nt: TGTGCCTGGAGGGACAGCATGAACACTGAAGCTTTCTTT
cdr3_aa: CAWRDSMNTEAFF
d_call: -
v_call: TRBV30
j_call: TRBJ1-1
clone_size: few

cdr3_nt: TGTGCCAGTAGTATAGCCAGGGAAAAGACCCAGTACTTC
cdr3_aa: CASSIAREKTQYF
d_call: -
v_call: TRBV19
j_call: TRBJ2-5
clone_size: -

cdr3_nt: TGCGCCAGCAGTGATGGCGGGAGCGTATACAATGAGCAGTTCTTC
cdr3_aa: CASSDGGSVYNEQFF
d_call: TRBD2
v_call: TRBV10-1
j_call: TRBJ2-1
clone_size: many

cdr3_nt: TGTGCCAGCAGCTTAAATACAGGATCGACAGGCGCAGGAAACTATGGCTACACCTTC
cdr3_aa: CASSLNTGSTGAGNYGYTF
d_call: -
v_call: TRBV7-9
j_call: TRBJ1-2
clone_size: few

cdr3_nt: TGTGCCAGCAGGTCGGGCGGGAAGGTCTACAATGAGCAGTTCTTC
cdr3_aa: CASRSGGKVYNEQFF
d_call: -
v_call: TRBV28
j_call: TRBJ2-1
clone_size: many

cdr3_nt: TGTACCAGCTCGACTTCAGGGTATAGCAATCAGCCCCAGCATTTT
cdr3_aa: CTSSTSGYSNQPQHF
d_call: -
v_call: TRBV6-1
j_call: TRBJ1-5
clone_size: -

cdr3_nt: TGTGCCAGCAGGGGTATCCCAGACATTCAGTACTTC
cdr3_aa: CASRGIPDIQYF
d_call: -
v_call: TRBV12-3/TRBV12-4
j_call: TRBJ2-4
clone_size: -

cdr3_nt: TGCAGTGCTAGTCCGAGACAGGACTACGAGCAGTACTTC
cdr3_aa: CSASPRQDYEQYF
d_call: -
v_call: TRBV20-1
j_call: TRBJ2-7
clone_size: -

cdr3_nt: TGTGCCAGCAGCTTAGGAGAGACAGGTTGGAGGGACACTGAAGCTTTCTTT
cdr3_aa: CASSLGETGWRDTEAFF
d_call: -
v_call: TRBV11-2
j_call: TRBJ1-1
clone_size: many

cdr3_nt: TGTGCCAGCAGTCAACTGGGACTAGGCGAGACCCAGTACTTC
cdr3_aa: CASSQLGLGETQYF
d_call: TRBD2
v_call: TRBV28
j_call: TRBJ2-5
clone_size: -

cdr3_nt: TGTGCCAGCAGTGAAGGGGATGCTGAAAAACTGTTTTTT
cdr3_aa: CASSEGDAEKLFF
d_call: -
v_call: TRBV6-1
j_call: TRBJ1-4
clone_size: many

cdr3_nt: TGTGCCAGCAGTTTCGCCGGACGGTATAATTCACCCCTCCACTTT
cdr3_aa: CASSFAGRYNSPLHF
d_call: -
v_call: TRBV27
j_call: TRBJ1-6
clone_size: -

cdr3_nt: TGCAGTGCTAGAGAGCGTGCTGCAGACCCAGACTACGAGCAGTACTTC
cdr3_aa: CSARERAADPDYEQYF
d_call: -
v_call: TRBV20-1
j_call: TRBJ2-7
clone_size: many

cdr3_nt: TGCGCCAGCAGCTTGGGGGACAGGATGCCGGAGACCCAGTACTTC
cdr3_aa: CASSLGDRMPETQYF
d_call: TRBD1
v_call: TRBV5-1
j_call: TRBJ2-5
clone_size: -